This note documents a single T cell receptor beta chain sequence. Antigen specificity is unknown. Profiled with immunoSEQ multiplex PCR; TCRdb holds only in-frame clones, not every one. The sample lists 100,000 or so clones, around 89% occurring once. The CDR3 consists of 14 residues. These data belong to a study of T cell responses to AZD1222 COVID-19 vaccine. Whole-study context: Samples with a second dose at about 4 or about 12 weeks were pooled together.

Study observations and caveats: Most donors were white British and more were female, and clonal diversity was possibly underestimated. Repertoires in all cases were sampled only once the peak T cell response had passed. Only a handful of AZD1222 recipients, six or seven in all, had baseline seropositivity.

The sequencing used peripheral blood, collected on day 0 of AZD1222 vaccination. The gene calls are TRBV21-1 and TRBJ2-7; the D call of TRBD1 is as the table states it, not checked on the DNA. TRBV21-1 is marked as a pseudogene. The clonotype originates from an adult in good health. The CDR3 sequence: CASSDEGQIYEQYF. CDR3 sequence (DNA): TGTGCCAGCAGCGATGAGGGACAGATCTACGAGCAGTACTTC.